These 22 T cell receptor beta chains were all obtained from the same sample, sequenced in a study of T-cell reconstitution after alpha-beta-depleted transplantation in children. Unique molecular identifiers were built into the TCRbeta library. TCRdb used MiXCR to reprocess the PCR reads, holding one entry per CDR3 protein. The table lists about 980,000 distinct CDR3 sequences, about 30% of them singletons. The input for sequencing was PBMCs, mostly from graft donor cells, taken 360 days after TCRalphabeta/CD19-depleted stem cell transplant. The receptors were sampled from a boy younger than two who had a stem cell transplant for SCID, so the T cells may come from the graft donor.

The chain employs TRBV18 and TRBJ2-3; a possible D gene is TRBD1 (5 bases). This CDR3 has 15 amino acids. The germline V and J ends were trimmed by 6 bases and 6 bases, with 19 bases remaining between them. The V gene's germline CDR1 is KGHSH and CDR2 LQKENI. The CDR3 sequence: CASSYDRGARDTQYF. CDR3 nucleotide sequence: TGTGCCAGCTCGTATGACCGTGGGGCTCGGGATACGCAGTATTTT.

The chain joins TRBV5-5 to TRBJ2-5; D is unresolved. The CDR3 is 16 residues long. Trimming pared 0 bases from V and 4 bases from J, leaving 16 bases between. Looked up from germline, CDR1 is SGHKS and CDR2 is YYEKEE (reference sequence). CDR3 protein: CASSLVKGRLGETQYF. The CDR3 nucleotides read TGTGCCAGCAGCTTGGTCAAGGGAAGGTTAGGAGAGACCCAGTACTTC.

The V gene is TRBV11-3, the J gene TRBJ2-2; no reliable D call. The ends were cut back, 1 base at V and 0 bases at J, with 9 bases in the middle. Germline loops: CDR1 SGHNT, CDR2 YENEEA. The CDR3 is 16 amino acids. CDR3: CASSLVVAANTGELFF. CDR3 coding DNA: TGTGCCAGCAGCTTAGTCGTGGCAGCGAACACCGGGGAGCTGTTTTTT. Combining the CDR3 with reference TRBV11-3 and TRBJ2-2 gives the whole variable domain EAGVVQSPRYKIIEKKQPVAFWCNPISGHNTLYWYLQNLGQGPELLIRYENEEAVDDSQLPKDRFSAERLKGVDSTLKIQPAELGDSAVYLCASSLVVAANTGELFFGEGSRLTVL.

This rearrangement joins TRBV6-4 to TRBJ2-3; 8 bases line up with TRBD2. Germline CDR1 and CDR2: MRHNA and SNTAGT. The CDR3 consists of 15 residues. V shed 6 bases, J shed 8 bases, and the junction held 13 bases outside the gene matches. The CDR3 nucleotides are TGTGCCAGCAGCGGTAGTAGCGGGGTGCACGGTACGCAGTATTTT. This codes for CASSGSSGVHGTQYF.

The V call is TRBV3-1, the J call TRBJ1-2; possible D gene TRBD1, 6 bases. The V end was cut by 1 base, the J end by 14 bases, with 23 bases between. Germline V gene lookup returns CDR1 LGHDT and CDR2 YNNKEL (reference sequence). There are 15 residues in the CDR3. The CDR3 coding sequence is TGTGCCAGCAGCCAAGGGGATACAGGGAAGGCGGTTGATACCTTC. Its translation is CASSQGDTGKAVDTF.

This clonotype showed up just once. This chain uses TRBV12-3 or TRBV12-4 with TRBJ2-6; 10 bases map to TRBD1. Trimming removed 3 bases from V and 0 bases from J; junction bases left unmatched: 5. This CDR3 spans 18 amino acids. CDR3: CASSFGDRGFSGANVLTF. The CDR3 nucleotides read TGTGCCAGCAGTTTCGGGGACAGGGGTTTCTCTGGGGCCAACGTCCTGACTTTC.

This chain links TRBV12-3 or TRBV12-4 with TRBJ1-2; D possibly corresponds to TRBD1 (6 bases). The ends were cut back, 6 bases at V and 2 bases at J, with 13 bases in the middle. The CDR3 has 14 residues. For the CDR3, the DNA is TGTGCCAGCAGGTGGACAGCCTTGAACTATGGCTACACCTTC. As protein: CASRWTALNYGYTF.

This clonotype turned up a few times. The CDR3 coding sequence is TGTGCCAGCAGCAGGACAGGGGCAGGTGAAAAACTGTTTTTT. Its translation: CASSRTGAGEKLFF. The rearrangement uses TRBV7-3 and TRBJ1-4, with 9 bases lining up with TRBD1. There are 14 residues in the CDR3. Germline V lookup: CDR1 SGHTA, CDR2 FQGTGA. J gave up 7 bases and V 5 bases, and 5 bases lay outside the gene matches.

This clonotype has a count of ten or more. The chain uses TRBV5-1 and TRBJ2-3, with D maybe TRBD1 (5 bases). V lost 0 bases and J lost 2, with 10 bases in between. Germline assignment: CDR1 SGHRS and CDR2 YFSETQ. The CDR3 runs to 15 residues. CDR3 amino acids: CASSLGQGFTDTQYF. For the CDR3, the DNA is TGCGCCAGCAGCTTGGGGCAGGGCTTCACAGATACGCAGTATTTT.

The gene calls are TRBV6-2 or TRBV6-3 and TRBJ2-5; the D is unclear. The V and J ends lost 0 bases and 1 base respectively, with 12 bases between them. Germline V CDR1 and CDR2: MNHEY, SVGEGT. The CDR3 extends over 16 amino acids. The CDR3 coding sequence is TGTGCCAGCAGTTACTCCGCCCAGGAGCTCCAAGAGACCCAGTACTTC. Residues: CASSYSAQELQETQYF.

The chain joins TRBV2 to TRBJ2-1, with D possibly TRBD1 on 5 matching bases. In germline, CDR1 is SNHLY, CDR2 FYNNEI. The CDR3 is 12 residues long. Trimming cost V 8 bases and J 4 bases, with 9 bases left between them. In DNA form, the CDR3 reads TGTGCCAGCTATGACAGTTACAATGAGCAGTTCTTC. The encoded protein is CASYDSYNEQFF.

This rearrangement joins TRBV10-3 to TRBJ2-3; either TRBD1 or TRBD2 may supply D (5 bases each). Germline assignment: CDR1 ENHRY and CDR2 SYGVKD. The CDR3 is made up of 16 amino acids. V lost 0 bases and J 4 bases, leaving 14 bases between the germline ends. CDR3 sequence (DNA): TGTGCCATCAGTGAGTCGACTCCGGGACCCTCAGATACGCAGTATTTT. Its translation: CAISESTPGPSDTQYF.

The chain combines TRBV7-2 with TRBJ2-7; perhaps D is TRBD1 or TRBD2 (5 bases each). The CDR3 consists of 14 residues. The ends were cut back, 4 bases at V and 1 base at J, with 11 bases in the middle. Germline V gene data show CDR1 as SGHTA and CDR2 as FQGNSA. DNA for the CDR3: TGTGCCAGCAGCTGGGACGCCTCTTCCTACGAGCAGTACTTC. It specifies CASSWDASSYEQYF.

This clonotype turned up a few times. The rearrangement links TRBV5-1 to TRBJ2-3; 12 positions agree with TRBD1. The V and J ends lost 2 bases and 2 bases, in that order; junction bases with no gene match: 3. The germline V gene has CDR1 SGHRS and CDR2 YFSETQ. This CDR3 comprises 16 residues. The DNA for the CDR3 is TGCGCCAGCAGCTTTGGGGACAGGGGGCCCACAGATACGCAGTATTTT. This sequence encodes CASSFGDRGPTDTQYF.

The rearrangement uses TRBV24-1 and TRBJ2-1, with 9 bases identical to TRBD1. The germline V gene has CDR1 KGHDR and CDR2 SFDVKD. V lost 11 bases, J lost 6 bases, and 19 bases stayed unmatched. The CDR3 runs 17 residues. CDR3 bases: TGTGCCAACGACGCCCCCCTAATGGGACAGGGTATCAATGAGCAGTTCTTC. Its translation is CANDAPLMGQGINEQFF.

This chain joins TRBV5-8 and TRBJ2-2; D is unresolved. The CDR3 covers 15 residues. The germline V and J ends were trimmed by 2 bases and 1 base, with 9 bases remaining between them. Germline assignment: CDR1 SGHTS and CDR2 YDEGEE. CDR3 in DNA: TGTGCCAGCAGCTTCCGTGTTGGGAACACCGGGGAGCTGTTTTTT. As protein: CASSFRVGNTGELFF.

The rearrangement uses TRBV29-1 and TRBJ2-2; D possibly corresponds to TRBD2 (6 bases). CDR1 SQVTM and CDR2 ANQGSEA come from the germline V gene. With 4 bases removed from V and 5 bases from J, the gap between germline ends came to 11 bases. This CDR3 is 13 amino acids long. CDR3 amino acids: CSVAQGGTGELFF. The CDR3 DNA sequence: TGCAGCGTTGCTCAGGGAGGAACCGGGGAGCTGTTTTTT.

The chain is built from TRBV7-6 and TRBJ1-1; D is unresolved. From germline, CDR1 is SGHVS and CDR2 FNYEAQ. The V end lost 1 base, the J end lost 1 base, and 7 bases lay between the germline ends. The CDR3 runs 14 residues. The CDR3 DNA is TGTGCCAGCAGCTTAGTGGACGGGAACACTGAAGCTTTCTTT. Translation gives CASSLVDGNTEAFF.

This sequence joins TRBV12-3 or TRBV12-4 and TRBJ1-5; D unresolved. The CDR3 extends over 12 amino acids. The V gene lost 9 bases and the J gene lost 0 bases, with 6 bases spanning the gap. CDR3 protein: CASGHSNQPQHF. Written as DNA, the CDR3 is TGTGCCAGTGGTCATAGCAATCAGCCCCAGCATTTT.

This clonotype was picked up a small number of times. The rearrangement uses TRBV4-3 and TRBJ2-1, with 8 bases aligning to TRBD1. This CDR3 has 15 amino acids. V dropped 1 base and J dropped 8; count of bases not matched to a gene: 7. Germline loops: CDR1 LGHNA, CDR2 YSLEER. CDR3 in DNA: TGCGCCAGCAGCCAAGCTGACAGGGGTTTCGATGAGCAGTTCTTC. Translated, it gives CASSQADRGFDEQFF.

This clonotype occurred many times. The CDR3 reads CASSSTKGTGRHNEQFF. CDR3 sequence (DNA): TGTGCCAGCAGCTCAACCAAAGGGACAGGGCGCCACAATGAGCAGTTCTTC. The rearrangement links TRBV11-2 to TRBJ2-1; 9 bases fit TRBD1. Germline CDR1 reads SGHAT; CDR2 reads FQNNGV. Trimming removed 4 bases from V and 5 bases from J; junction bases left unmatched: 12. This CDR3 is built from 17 residues.

The chain has TRBV29-1 and TRBJ2-7; 11 bases match TRBD2. With 4 bases clipped from V and 2 bases from J, the junction kept 7 bases outside the gene matches. The CDR3 covers 15 residues. Germline values: CDR1 SQVTM, CDR2 ANQGSEA. The CDR3 protein is CSVGGLAEGTYEQYF. The CDR3 DNA reads as TGCAGCGTTGGGGGACTAGCGGAGGGGACCTACGAGCAGTACTTC.